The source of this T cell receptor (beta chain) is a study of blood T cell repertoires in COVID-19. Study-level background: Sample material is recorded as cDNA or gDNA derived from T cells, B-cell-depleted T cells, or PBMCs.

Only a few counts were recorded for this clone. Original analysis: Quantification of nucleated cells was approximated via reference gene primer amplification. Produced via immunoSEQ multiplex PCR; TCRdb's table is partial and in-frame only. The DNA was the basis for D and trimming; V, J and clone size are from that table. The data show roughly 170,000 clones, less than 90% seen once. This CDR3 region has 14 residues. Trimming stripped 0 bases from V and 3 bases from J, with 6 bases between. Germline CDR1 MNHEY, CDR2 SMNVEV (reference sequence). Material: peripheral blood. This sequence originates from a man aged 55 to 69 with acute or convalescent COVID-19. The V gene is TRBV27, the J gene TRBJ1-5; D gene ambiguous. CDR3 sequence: CASSLSAHNQPQHF. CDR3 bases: TGTGCCAGCAGTTTATCGGCCCACAATCAGCCCCAGCATTTT.